The 6 T cell receptor beta chains below come from one sample, sequenced in a study of cytomegalovirus exposure and HLA in healthy donors. Primers included in the PCR were 60 Vbeta and 13 Jbeta primers. Some clones are missing from TCRdb's copy, which holds only in-frame ones; the method was immunoSEQ multiplex PCR. The sample lists about 140,000 clones; 73% were seen once. Input material: PBMCs. These receptors were obtained from a woman between 35 and 50 years old in good health and CMV-seronegative.

The chain recombines TRBV7-9 with TRBJ1-2; D is unclear. Germline V gives CDR1 SEHNR, CDR2 FQNEAQ (reference sequence). This CDR3 is built from 11 residues. The V gene lost 11 bases and the J gene lost 0 bases, with 7 bases spanning the gap. The CDR3 region is CAAGANYGYTF. The CDR3 DNA sequence: TGTGCCGCCGGGGCTAACTATGGCTACACCTTC.

The chain is built from TRBV27 and TRBJ1-1, with TRBD1 as a possible D gene (5 bases). Between the trimmed V and J ends, which lost 0 bases and 3 bases, there was a span of 17 bases. CDR1 and CDR2 from the germline V gene are MNHEY and SMNVEV (reference sequence). The CDR3 is 17 amino acids. CDR3 residues: CASSLSISWQGYTEAFF. CDR3 sequence (DNA): TGTGCCAGCAGTTTATCGATATCCTGGCAGGGTTACACTGAAGCTTTCTTT.

The rearrangement uses TRBV29-1 and TRBJ2-5; 10 bases align to TRBD1. Germline CDR1 and CDR2: SQVTM and ANQGSEA. V lost 7 bases to trimming and J lost 2 bases; unmatched junction nucleotides: 4. This CDR3 is 13 amino acids long. The CDR3 nucleotides read TGCAGCGCCGACAGGGGGCGGCAAGAGACCCAGTACTTC. It yields the protein CSADRGRQETQYF.

This sequence joins TRBV6-5 and TRBJ2-7, with 7 bases lining up with TRBD2. Looked up from germline, CDR1 is MNHEY and CDR2 is SVGAGI. The CDR3 loop spans 16 amino acids. V dropped 2 bases and J dropped 3; count of bases not matched to a gene: 10. The CDR3 loop is CASSYDGYRTSYEQYF. DNA of the CDR3: TGTGCCAGCAGTTACGATGGGTATCGGACTAGCTACGAGCAGTACTTC.

J is TRBJ1-1 and V is TRBV28; 10 bases map to TRBD1. Germline trimming cut 2 bases from V and 5 bases from J; bases unmatched to any gene: 5. CDR1 is MDHEN and CDR2 is SYDVKM in the germline V gene. This CDR3 has 15 amino acids. CDR3 protein: CASSLPGQGKTEAFF. For the CDR3, the DNA is TGTGCCAGCAGTTTACCGGGACAGGGGAAGACTGAAGCTTTCTTT.

The rearrangement joins TRBV7-3 to TRBJ2-2, with TRBD1 identical over 9 bases. Germline V CDR1 and CDR2: SGHTA, FQGTGA. This CDR3 is built from 13 residues. V trimming: 6 bases; J trimming: 6 bases; junction bases outside the gene matches: 2. The chain's CDR3 is CASRRTGAGELFF. CDR3 nucleotide sequence: TGTGCCAGCAGACGGACAGGGGCCGGGGAGCTGTTTTTT.